This TCR beta chain appears in the sequencing data of a study of shared clonotypes between healthy human individuals. An assay was performed, and its level was deep. Sequenced by immunoSEQ multiplex PCR; TCRdb stores in-frame clones only, minus some. The profile shows millions of clones, 85% to 95% of them singletons. CD45RA-negative memory and CD45RA+ naive subsets were split from the CD4+ cells. Turning to this clone: No antigen is known for it.

Germline assignment: CDR1 SGHAT and CDR2 FQNNGV. The CDR3 is 14 amino acids. Trimming removed 3 bases from V and 5 bases from J, with 14 bases in between. Study-wide findings and caveats: Although depth was large, rarefaction showed that sequencing of the sorted subsets was incomplete.

The receptor comes from a man between 18 and 29 years old in good health. Sample: naive CD4+ T cells sorted from blood. Noted subset: CD45RA+ positively selected. The chain is built from TRBV11-2 and TRBJ2-7, with D possibly being TRBD1 (5 bases). The CDR3 sequence: CASSLSRALHEQYF. The DNA of the CDR3 is TGTGCCAGCAGCTTGTCCAGGGCTCTGCACGAGCAGTACTTC.